These 18 T cell receptor beta chains share one sample of origin, sequenced in a study of vaccination and CD4 T cells after COVID-19. Documented treatment: approximately nine-day PBMC culture with coronavirus spike peptide pools or control peptides (ViraFEST assay). Investigators obtained the unexposed donor's CD4+ T cells before the COVID-19 pandemic (2011-2018). Cultured CD4+ T-cell DNA underwent Oncomine TCR Beta short-read sequencing. TCRdb re-called the PCR reads through MiXCR, storing one row per CDR3 protein. The table has some 5,100 distinct CDR3 sequences, around 38% seen once. No cognate antigen is known for these TCRs. What was sequenced was CD4+ T cells from blood, cultured in vitro. The source is a human donor in good health.

The chain recombines TRBV7-2 with TRBJ1-4; D gene uncertain. The CDR3 length is 17 residues. Germline CDR1 and CDR2: SGHTA and FQGNSA. Trimming pared 0 bases from V and 5 bases from J, leaving 16 bases between. The CDR3 region is CASSLAVAGKWNEKLFF. CDR3 sequence (DNA): TGTGCCAGCAGCTTAGCGGTGGCAGGAAAATGGAATGAAAAACTGTTTTTT.

The chain is built from TRBV18 and TRBJ2-5, with 9 bases lining up with TRBD1. The CDR3 length is 14 residues. J lost 5 bases, V lost 5 bases, and 6 bases had no gene match. CDR1 KGHSH and CDR2 LQKENI come from the germline V gene. CDR3 residues: CASSATGGRETQYF. In DNA form, the CDR3 reads TGTGCCAGCTCAGCTACAGGGGGCCGGGAGACCCAGTACTTC.

This rearrangement joins TRBV12-3 or TRBV12-4 to TRBJ1-1, with D tentatively TRBD1 (6 bases). The germline V and J ends were trimmed by 5 bases and 1 base, with 14 bases remaining between them. The CDR3 covers 15 residues. The CDR3 nucleotides read TGTGCCAGCAGTCCCAGGGGCGGTCAGAACACTGAAGCTTTCTTT. The encoded protein is CASSPRGGQNTEAFF.

Judged by abundance, this clonotype is hyperexpanded. The chain employs TRBV25-1 and TRBJ1-6, with no clear D. There are 14 residues in the CDR3. Looked up from germline, CDR1 is MGHDK and CDR2 is SYGVNS. Trimming took off 5 bases at V and 9 bases at J, with 14 bases between the two ends. The CDR3 coding sequence is TGTGCCAGCAGTCAGAGAGACGCGGGTTCACCCCTCCACTTT. The encoded protein is CASSQRDAGSPLHF.

A few counts support this clonotype. This chain joins TRBV12-3 or TRBV12-4 and TRBJ2-5, with D uncertain. CDR3 length: 17 amino acids. V shed 1 base and J shed 0 bases, with 15 bases lying between them. This CDR3 reads CASSLVFRQTHQETQYF. The CDR3 coding sequence is TGTGCCAGCAGTTTAGTATTCCGGCAAACCCACCAAGAGACCCAGTACTTC.

In the case of this clonotype: At one of its ends the junction is not consistent with the germline gene, which may arise from a read error. J is TRBJ2-2 and V is TRBV29-1; possible D gene TRBD2, 6 bases. Germline assignment: CDR1 SQVTM and CDR2 ANQGSEA. This CDR3 has 15 amino acids. This CDR3 is CSVSGGSASSGELLF. The CDR3 nucleotides are TGCAGCGTGAGTGGGGGGTCAGCGAGCTCCGGGGAGCTGCTTTTT.

This chain uses TRBV12-3 or TRBV12-4 with TRBJ1-2, with D possibly matching TRBD1 (6 bases). The ends were cut back, 6 bases at V and 2 bases at J, with 10 bases in the middle. This CDR3 is built from 13 residues. This chain's CDR3 is CASRKDSNYGYTF. The CDR3 nucleotides are TGTGCCAGCAGAAAGGACAGCAACTATGGCTACACCTTC.

The J gene is TRBJ1-5, the V gene TRBV20-1, with D possibly TRBD1 on 5 matching bases. The CDR3 is 13 amino acids. Trimming pared 3 bases from V and 7 bases from J, leaving 13 bases between. Germline V gene sequence: CDR1 DFQATT, CDR2 SNEGSKA (reference sequence). CDR3 nucleotides: TGCAGTGCTAGGGGCAGGGAGGAACAGCCCCAGCATTTT. Protein sequence: CSARGREEQPQHF.

The V gene is TRBV7-8, the J gene TRBJ2-3; D is ambiguous. Germline-derived CDR1 and CDR2 are SGHVS and FQNEAQ. Trimming cost V 3 bases and J 1 base, with 2 bases left between them. The CDR3 has 12 amino acids. The CDR3 is CASSFGTDTQYF. The CDR3 nucleotides are TGTGCCAGCAGCTTTGGCACAGATACGCAGTATTTT. Using reference TRBV7-8 and TRBJ2-3 for the parts outside the CDR3, the full variable domain is GAGVSQSPRYKVAKRGQDVALRCDPISGHVSLFWYQQALGQGPEFLTYFQNEAQLDKSGLPSDRFFAERPEGSVSTLKIQRTQQEDSAVYLCASSFGTDTQYFGPGTRLTVL.

The V and J genes are TRBV21-1 and TRBJ2-7; the table assigns TRBD1, which was not confirmed against the DNA. TRBV21-1 is assigned pseudogene status. The CDR3 totals 16 residues. The CDR3 nucleotides are TGTGCCAGCAGCAAAGAGGGTAGGACAGGGGCCTACGAGCAGTACTTC. Translation: CASSKEGRTGAYEQYF.

The chain has TRBV6-1 and TRBJ2-5; 7 positions agree with TRBD2. Germline V gene sequence: CDR1 MNHNS, CDR2 SASEGT. Trimming took 3 bases from V and 1 from J; bases not matched to a gene: 5. The CDR3 is 15 residues long. The CDR3 is CASSDRAGSQETQYF. DNA of the CDR3: TGTGCCAGCAGTGACAGAGCGGGAAGCCAAGAGACCCAGTACTTC.

This clonotype turned up a few times. The chain is built from TRBV6-1 and TRBJ1-5; 7 positions match TRBD1. CDR3 length: 15 amino acids. Unmatched junction bases numbered 9, after V lost 6 bases and J lost 4 bases. The germline V gene encodes CDR1 MNHNS and CDR2 SASEGT. The DNA of the CDR3 is TGTGCCAGCAGAAGAATGACAGGGAAAAATCAGCCCCAGCATTTT. Amino acid sequence: CASRRMTGKNQPQHF.

The chain combines TRBV20-1 with TRBJ2-1; 8 bases fit TRBD2. The CDR3 spans 14 residues. J lost 9 bases, V lost 0 bases, and 7 bases had no gene match. Per germline, CDR1 DFQATT and CDR2 SNEGSKA (reference sequence). CDR3 protein: CSARDRRTSREQFF. The CDR3 DNA sequence: TGCAGTGCTAGAGATCGGAGGACTAGCCGTGAGCAGTTCTTC.

In its sample, this clonotype was seen a few times. This chain uses TRBV6-1 with TRBJ1-1; a weak D match, TRBD1 (5 bases). Germline CDR1 MNHNS, CDR2 SASEGT. The CDR3 is 13 residues long. Trimming shortened V by 10 bases and J by 5 bases, and 17 bases separated the two germline ends. The CDR3 region is CATRRGPGTEAFF. For the CDR3, the DNA is TGTGCCACCCGGAGGGGTCCAGGAACTGAAGCTTTCTTT.

The gene calls are TRBV24-1 and TRBJ2-2; TRBD1 or TRBD2 may be the D gene (7 bases each). Germline-derived CDR1 and CDR2 are KGHDR and SFDVKD. The germline V and J ends were trimmed by 0 bases and 5 bases, with 12 bases remaining between them. The CDR3 consists of 16 residues. CDR3 DNA: TGTGCCACCAGTGATTTGCAGGGGGGGGAGACCGGGGAGCTGTTTTTT. Residues: CATSDLQGGETGELFF.

This clonotype was observed a handful of times. The CDR3 coding sequence is TGCGCCAGCAGGGCGACAGGGCCCCCCTACGAGCAGTACTTC. Amino acid sequence: CASRATGPPYEQYF. This chain links TRBV10-2 with TRBJ2-7, with 7 bases identical to TRBD1. The CDR3 runs 14 residues. Per germline, CDR1 WSHSY and CDR2 SAAADI. Trimming at V came to 6 bases and at J to 2 bases, leaving 7 bases not matched to a gene.

V and J are TRBV20-1 and TRBJ2-7; 8 bases line up with TRBD2. Trimming removed 1 base from V and 0 bases from J; junction bases left unmatched: 11. Germline CDR1 reads DFQATT; CDR2 reads SNEGSKA (reference sequence). There are 17 residues in the CDR3. The CDR3 bases are TGCAGTGCTAGAGGTCCAGCGGGAGCGGGATTCTCCTACGAGCAGTACTTC. Protein product: CSARGPAGAGFSYEQYF.

The chain carries TRBV27 and TRBJ2-5; 7 bases match TRBD2. The CDR3 totals 14 residues. Germline V CDR1 and CDR2: MNHEY, SMNVEV (reference sequence). The V and J ends lost 3 bases and 5 bases, in that order; junction bases with no gene match: 6. The CDR3 DNA sequence: TGTGCCAGCAGTTTTAGCGGACTAGGGGAGACCCAGTACTTC. It translates to CASSFSGLGETQYF.